This T cell receptor beta chain was recovered during a study of blood T cells in healthy people across ages. Study results and caveats: Compared with aged donors, long-lived donors showed fewer expanded clones, suggesting selection.

With a J-beta primer mix and a sample-barcoded 5' primer, a second PCR ran roughly 7 to 11 cycles. Researchers report that a template-switch adaptor with 12 random nucleotides tagged each cDNA molecule. MiXCR, run by TCRdb on the 5' RACE reads, gives a single entry per CDR3 protein. The sample consists of around 1.5 million distinct CDR3 sequences, about 31% of them appearing once. The germline V gene encodes CDR1 SGHDT and CDR2 YYEEEE. The CDR3 sequence is 14 residues long. With 6 bases removed from V and 2 bases from J, the gap between germline ends came to 15 bases. This clonotype was observed a few times. What it binds is not known.

The sample was blood. This receptor was taken from a woman younger than 45 in good health. The rearrangement links TRBV5-6 to TRBJ2-7, with D hard to call. In DNA, the CDR3 is TGTGCCAGCACCTTCGGGCTCGGGCCCTACGAGCAGTACTTC. Encoded protein: CASTFGLGPYEQYF.